Sequencing of this T cell receptor (beta chain) was carried out in a study of response to subunit inactivated influenza vaccine. Trimming removed 5 bases from V and 9 bases from J; junction bases left unmatched: 6. The CDR3 extends over 14 amino acids. Study results and limitations: Authors proposed each seasonal influenza vaccination draws in few new T cells.

TCRdb ran MiXCR on the RT-PCR reads and lists one entry per CDR3 protein. The sample shows roughly 570,000 distinct CDR3 sequences, 10% to 15% of them seen only once. Worth noting for this clonotype: Its antigen is not known.

The chain combines TRBV12-3 or TRBV12-4 with TRBJ2-1, with 11 bases identical to TRBD2. The source is a man aged 45 to 65 who received an inactivated influenza vaccine. The sequencing here drew on PBMCs from blood, taken more than 35 days after vaccination. The CDR3 loop is CASSHSGTSGEQFF. The CDR3 region has the DNA TGTGCCAGCAGTCACTCCGGGACTAGCGGTGAGCAGTTCTTC.